The subject of this entry is one T cell receptor (beta chain). Its antigen is unidentified. The data stem from a study of T cells after posttransplantation cyclophosphamide. Study conclusions and caveats: Tissue-infiltrating T cells from skin or gut overlapped little with blood T cells.

Germline V CDR1 and CDR2: PRHDT, FYEKMQ (reference sequence). Losses at the gene ends were 4 bases for V and 4 bases for J; bases not matched to a gene: 13. The CDR3 runs 17 residues. The table came from immunoSEQ multiplex PCR; TCRdb's copy has only in-frame clones and leaves some out. The sample consists of about 46,000 clones, about 91% of them appearing once. This chain uses TRBV13 with TRBJ2-3; 8 nucleotides align to TRBD2. Sequencing was performed on PBMCs. This receptor was identified in a woman aged 50 to 65 in good health and a related stem cell transplant donor. DNA for the CDR3: TGTGCCAGCAGCTGGAGAGAGCGGGGGTCTAGAGCAGATACGCAGTATTTT. It is translated as CASSWRERGSRADTQYF.